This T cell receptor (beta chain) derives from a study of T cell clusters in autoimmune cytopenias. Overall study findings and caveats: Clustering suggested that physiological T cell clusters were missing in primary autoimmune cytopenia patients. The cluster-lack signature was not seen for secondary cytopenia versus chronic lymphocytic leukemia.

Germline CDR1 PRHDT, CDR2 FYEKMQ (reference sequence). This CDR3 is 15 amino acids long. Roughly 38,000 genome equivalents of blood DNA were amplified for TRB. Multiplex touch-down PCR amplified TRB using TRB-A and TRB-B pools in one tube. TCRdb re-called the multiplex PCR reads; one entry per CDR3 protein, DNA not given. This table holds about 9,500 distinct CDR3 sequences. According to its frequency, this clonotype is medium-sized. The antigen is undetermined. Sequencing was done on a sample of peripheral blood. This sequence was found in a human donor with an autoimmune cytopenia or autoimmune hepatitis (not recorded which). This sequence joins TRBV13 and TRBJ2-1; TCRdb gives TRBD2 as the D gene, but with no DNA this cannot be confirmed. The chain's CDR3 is CASSFLAGYYNEQFF.